The 23 T cell receptor beta chains below all came from one sample that was sequenced in a study of long-term antiretroviral therapy in people with HIV. The authors ran the immunoSEQ assay, v3.0, at survey level. Sequenced by immunoSEQ multiplex PCR; TCRdb stores in-frame clones only, minus some. The profile shows about 32,000 clones, roughly 97% of them singletons. Here the sequenced sample was unsorted PBMCs, taken 7.6 years after starting antiretroviral therapy. The source is a man younger than 40 with HIV.

The chain recombines TRBV7-9 with TRBJ2-7; no definite D call. The CDR3 consists of 11 residues. The V gene lost 1 base and the J gene lost 12 bases, with 10 bases spanning the gap. Looked up from germline, CDR1 is SEHNR and CDR2 is FQNEAQ (reference sequence). This CDR3 is CASSLDDILYF. For the CDR3, the DNA is TGTGCCAGCAGCTTAGATGATATACTGTACTTC.

The rearrangement joins TRBV10-3 to TRBJ1-2, with TRBD1 as a possible D gene (6 bases). Trimming stripped 3 bases from V and 0 bases from J, with 11 bases between. Germline V gene sequence: CDR1 ENHRY, CDR2 SYGVKD. The CDR3 covers 15 residues. CDR3 amino acids: CAISDEGGANYGYTF. DNA of the CDR3: TGTGCCATCAGTGACGAGGGGGGAGCTAACTATGGCTACACCTTC.

This sequence joins TRBV19 and TRBJ1-2; D not certain. This CDR3 is built from 13 residues. Trimming shortened V by 6 bases and J by 5 bases, and 13 bases separated the two germline ends. Per germline, CDR1 LNHDA and CDR2 SQIVND (reference sequence). The CDR3 DNA is TGTGCCAGTAGGAGGGAGGATGGGTATGGCTACACCTTC. This sequence encodes CASRREDGYGYTF.

The rearrangement joins TRBV27 to TRBJ2-4; 8 bases line up with TRBD1. The CDR3 sequence is 16 residues long. Per the germline V gene, CDR1 is MNHEY and CDR2 is SMNVEV (reference sequence). V gave up 4 bases and J gave up 0 bases; unmatched junction bases: 5. Here the CDR3 reads CASSSRTGLAKNIQYF. Written as DNA, the CDR3 is TGTGCCAGCAGTTCTCGGACAGGGCTAGCCAAAAACATTCAGTACTTC.

The CDR3 here is CASSSSGGPNYEQYF. CDR3 sequence (DNA): TGTGCCAGCAGCTCCTCGGGGGGCCCAAACTACGAGCAGTACTTC. V gene TRBV7-3 combines with J gene TRBJ2-7; possibly TRBD2 for D (7 bases). Trimming left V 4 bases short and J 3 bases short, with 16 bases between. Germline assignment: CDR1 SGHTA and CDR2 FQGTGA. This CDR3 has 15 residues.

V and J are TRBV20-1 and TRBJ2-1; D uncertain. The length of the CDR3 is 11 residues. Germline CDR1 reads DFQATT; CDR2 reads SNEGSKA (reference sequence). Deletions cut 3 bases from V and 8 bases from J, with 8 bases between. CDR3 bases: TGCAGTGCTAGCCGAGAAGATGAGCAGTTCTTC. Its translation: CSASREDEQFF.

The V gene is TRBV2, the J gene TRBJ1-6, with a tentative D call TRBD1 (5 bases). Germline loops: CDR1 SNHLY, CDR2 FYNNEI. The CDR3 consists of 12 residues. V lost 8 bases, J lost 5 bases, and 7 bases lay in between. The CDR3 spells CASGGNNSPLHF. The DNA for the CDR3 is TGTGCCAGCGGGGGTAATAATTCACCCCTCCACTTT.

This sequence joins TRBV11-2 and TRBJ2-3; D is unclear. The germline V and J ends were trimmed by 3 bases and 6 bases, with 13 bases remaining between them. The CDR3 covers 14 residues. Germline CDR1 reads SGHAT; CDR2 reads FQNNGV. This CDR3 reads CASSLVSAPDTQYF. In DNA, the CDR3 is TGTGCCAGCAGCTTGGTTTCAGCTCCCGATACGCAGTATTTT.

The genes are TRBV7-9 and TRBJ1-1; TRBD1 agrees at 12 bases. The J segment lost 5 bases and the V segment lost 3 bases, leaving 4 bases of the junction unmatched. From germline, CDR1 is SEHNR and CDR2 FQNEAQ (reference sequence). This CDR3 spans 15 amino acids. CDR3 coding DNA: TGTGCCAGCAGCTTGGGACAGGGGGCGCATACTGAAGCTTTCTTT. Translated: CASSLGQGAHTEAFF.

The rearrangement links TRBV4-2 to TRBJ2-1; the match to TRBD2 covers 8 bases. Germline V gene lookup returns CDR1 LGHNA and CDR2 YNFKEQ. The junction had 7 bases not matched to a gene; V was cut back by 1 base and J by 8 bases. This CDR3 has 15 residues. CDR3 in DNA: TGTGCCAGCAGCCAAGCAGAGACTAGCGTTTATGAGCAGTTCTTC. Encoded protein: CASSQAETSVYEQFF.

The rearrangement uses TRBV11-3 and TRBJ2-3, with 14 bases fitting TRBD2. V was pared by 5 bases and J by 11 bases, with 6 bases of the junction left unmatched. The CDR3 spans 14 residues. CDR1 is SGHNT, CDR2 YENEEA, per germline. The CDR3 reads CASSPGTSGGLQYF. In DNA, the CDR3 is TGTGCCAGCAGCCCCGGGACTAGCGGGGGTTTGCAGTATTTT. The full variable domain, with the rest looked up from reference TRBV11-3 and TRBJ2-3, is EAGVVQSPRYKIIEKKQPVAFWCNPISGHNTLYWYLQNLGQGPELLIRYENEEAVDDSQLPKDRFSAERLKGVDSTLKIQPAELGDSAVYLCASSPGTSGGLQYFGPGTRLTVL.

J is TRBJ2-1 and V is TRBV11-2; 7 bases map to TRBD2. The length of the CDR3 is 16 residues. Germline V lookup: CDR1 SGHAT, CDR2 FQNNGV. Unmatched junction bases numbered 11, after V lost 6 bases and J lost 3 bases. The CDR3 sequence is CASSWSLAEDYNEQFF. In nucleotides, the CDR3 is TGTGCCAGCAGTTGGTCTCTAGCGGAGGACTACAATGAGCAGTTCTTC. Full variable domain (missing parts from reference TRBV11-2 and TRBJ2-1): EAGVAQSPRYKIIEKRQSVAFWCNPISGHATLYWYQQILGQGPKLLIQFQNNGVVDDSQLPKDRFSAERLKGVDSTLKIQPAKLEDSAVYLCASSWSLAEDYNEQFFGPGTRLTVL.

This sequence joins TRBV30 and TRBJ1-1; 10 positions match TRBD1. The CDR3 runs to 16 residues. V shed 2 bases, J shed 3 bases, and the junction held 9 bases outside the gene matches. Germline values: CDR1 GTSNPN, CDR2 SVGIG (reference sequence). Here the CDR3 DNA reads TGTGCCTGGAGTTTCAGGACCGGGACAGGGGACACTGAAGCTTTCTTT. Amino acid sequence: CAWSFRTGTGDTEAFF.

The chain uses TRBV19 and TRBJ2-7; 12 bases map to TRBD1. The CDR3 runs to 17 residues. V lost 1 base and J lost 2; bases outside the gene matches: 6. Per germline, CDR1 LNHDA and CDR2 SQIVND (reference sequence). The CDR3 sequence: CASSIVGGTGGAYEQYF. Here the CDR3 DNA reads TGTGCCAGTAGTATAGTAGGTGGGACAGGGGGCGCCTACGAGCAGTACTTC.

The chain is built from TRBV6-1 and TRBJ2-2; TRBD2 is a possible D gene (7 bases). The V gene lost 8 bases and the J gene lost 6 bases, with 19 bases spanning the gap. Germline V lookup: CDR1 MNHNS, CDR2 SASEGT. This CDR3 contains 15 residues. The CDR3 sequence: CASRRGGAEAGELFF. The DNA of the CDR3 is TGTGCCAGCCGACGTGGGGGGGCCGAGGCCGGGGAGCTGTTTTTT.

The J gene is TRBJ2-1, the V gene TRBV27, with D maybe TRBD2 (5 bases). This CDR3 has 15 residues. CDR1 and CDR2 from the germline V gene are MNHEY and SMNVEV (reference sequence). V was trimmed by 3 bases and J by 0 bases, leaving 9 bases between them. The CDR3 sequence is CASSFSSSSYNEQFF. CDR3 DNA sequence: TGTGCCAGCAGTTTCTCTAGCTCCTCCTACAATGAGCAGTTCTTC.

The V and J genes are TRBV6-6 and TRBJ2-1; no firm D call. The CDR3 sequence is 12 residues long. Germline CDR1 MNHNY, CDR2 SVGAGI (reference sequence). Trimming took 5 bases from V and 6 from J, leaving 8 bases between them. DNA for the CDR3: TGTGCCAGCAGTCCGTGGGGCAATGAGCAGTTCTTC. Translated: CASSPWGNEQFF.

This chain uses TRBV19 with TRBJ1-2; D is perhaps TRBD1 (5 bases). The CDR3 loop spans 13 amino acids. V was shortened by 3 bases and J by 4 bases, with 9 bases between the two germline ends. Germline values: CDR1 LNHDA, CDR2 SQIVND (reference sequence). CDR3 in amino acids: CASSMGTLYGYTF. The DNA of the CDR3 is TGTGCCAGTAGTATGGGGACCCTCTATGGCTACACCTTC.

The CDR3 coding sequence is TGCACCAGCAGCCAGGGAGGAAGATTACTCAATTCACCCCTCCACTTT. Translation gives CTSSQGGRLLNSPLHF. The genes are TRBV1 and TRBJ1-6. TRBV1 is assigned pseudogene status. This CDR3 has 16 residues.

The CDR3 bases are TGTGCCAGCAGCGTAGAAATCAGGGGCACTGAAGCTTTCTTT. As protein: CASSVEIRGTEAFF. The chain carries TRBV9 and TRBJ1-1; perhaps TRBD1 as D (6 bases). This CDR3 has 14 amino acids. Trimming stripped 0 bases from V and 4 bases from J, with 10 bases between. Germline assignment: CDR1 SGDLS and CDR2 YYNGEE.

V usage is TRBV7-3 and J usage is TRBJ2-5; 7 nucleotides align to TRBD1. Germline CDR1 SGHTA, CDR2 FQGTGA. This CDR3 is built from 13 residues. Trimming took 4 bases from V and 3 from J; bases not matched to a gene: 2. The CDR3 is CASSSGTEETQYF. The CDR3 DNA follows: TGTGCCAGCAGCTCCGGGACAGAAGAGACCCAGTACTTC. Looking up the rest from reference TRBV7-3 and TRBJ2-5 gives the full variable domain: GAGVSQTPSNKVTEKGKYVELRCDPISGHTALYWYRQSLGQGPEFLIYFQGTGAADDSGLPNDRFFAVRPEGSVSTLKIQRTERGDSAVYLCASSSGTEETQYFGPGTRLLVL.

This clone has just one count. V and J are TRBV11-1 and TRBJ2-4; a weak D match, TRBD2 (5 bases). The CDR3 extends over 15 amino acids. Trimming took off 5 bases at V and 5 bases at J, with 16 bases between the two ends. CDR1 and CDR2 from the germline V gene are SGHAT and FQDESV (reference sequence). The CDR3 DNA is TGTGCCAGCAGCCCTGGCCGGGGTCGGGAAAACATTCAGTACTTC. Translating it yields CASSPGRGRENIQYF. Looking up the rest from reference TRBV11-1 and TRBJ2-4 gives the full variable domain: EAEVAQSPRYKITEKSQAVAFWCDPISGHATLYWYRQILGQGPELLVQFQDESVVDDSQLPKDRFSAERLKGVDSTLKIQPAELGDSAMYLCASSPGRGRENIQYFGAGTRLSVL.

The chain links TRBV19 to TRBJ2-1; the D gene could be TRBD1 or TRBD2 (5 bases each). This CDR3 is built from 12 residues. Per germline, CDR1 LNHDA and CDR2 SQIVND (reference sequence). V lost 9 bases and J lost 0, with 6 bases in between. The CDR3 sequence: CASGTSYNEQFF. The CDR3 nucleotides are TGTGCCAGCGGGACCTCCTACAATGAGCAGTTCTTC.